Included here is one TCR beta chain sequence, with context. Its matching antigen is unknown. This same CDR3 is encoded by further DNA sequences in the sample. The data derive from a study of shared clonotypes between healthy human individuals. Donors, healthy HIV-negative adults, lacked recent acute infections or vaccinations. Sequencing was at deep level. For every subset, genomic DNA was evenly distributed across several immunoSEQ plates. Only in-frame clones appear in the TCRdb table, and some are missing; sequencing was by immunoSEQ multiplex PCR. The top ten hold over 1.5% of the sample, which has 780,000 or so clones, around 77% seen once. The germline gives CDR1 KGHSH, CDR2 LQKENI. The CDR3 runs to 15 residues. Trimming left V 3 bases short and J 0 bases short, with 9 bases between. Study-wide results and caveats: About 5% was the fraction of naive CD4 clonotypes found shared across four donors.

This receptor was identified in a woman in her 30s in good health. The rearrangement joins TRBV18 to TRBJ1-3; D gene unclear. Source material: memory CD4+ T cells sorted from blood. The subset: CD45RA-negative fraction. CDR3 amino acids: CASSPTASSGNTIYF. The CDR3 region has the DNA TGTGCCAGCTCACCGACGGCCAGCTCTGGAAACACCATATATTTT.